A selection of T cell receptor beta chains follows, all from one sample in a study of shared clonotypes between healthy human individuals. Some clones are missing from TCRdb's copy, which holds only in-frame ones; the method was immunoSEQ multiplex PCR. The sample yields around 2,000,000 clones, approximately 94% seen once. The sequenced material came from naive CD8+ T cells from PBMCs. These receptors were collected from a man aged 18-30 years in good health. Some clones in this sample may be carry-over from other donors' samples. Both conserved end residues are part of each CDR3. The D gene is left open where the match is weak. Not all rows give a size; the values are once, few, many and, for expanded clones, a class.

>-|-|TRBV27|TRBJ1-4
TGTGCCAGCAGGCCCAGGGGTGGTGAAAAACTGTTTTTT
CASRPRGGEKLFF
>-|-|TRBV7-9|TRBJ2-5
TGTGCCAGCAGCTCCGTCGAGGCGCATCCAGAGACCCAGTACTTC
CASSSVEAHPETQYF
>-|-|TRBV27|TRBJ2-7
TGTGCCAGCAGTTTAGGGTCTAAATACGAGCAGTACTTC
CASSLGSKYEQYF
>-|-|TRBV28|TRBJ2-1
TGTGCCATAGCTAGGGGTTTAACCTACAATGAGCAGTTCTTC
CAIARGLTYNEQFF
>-|TRBD1|TRBV19|TRBJ1-1
TGTGCCAGTAGCCCCGGGACAGGATCGACGCGGGCTTTCTTT
CASSPGTGSTRAFF
>-|-|TRBV4-3|TRBJ1-1
TGCGCCAGCAGCCATTGGGGGGAATTTAGGGAAGCTTTCTTT
CASSHWGEFREAFF
>-|-|TRBV6-5|TRBJ2-7
TGTGCCAGCAGTCCGGACAGTTCCTACGAGCAGTACTTC
CASSPDSSYEQYF
>-|-|TRBV11-2|TRBJ2-7
TGTGCCAGCAGCTTACCCCAGACAAGGAACTCCTACGAGCAGTACTTC
CASSLPQTRNSYEQYF
>-|TRBD2|TRBV9|TRBJ2-3
TGTGCCAGCAGCGTAGGGCGGGAGGTCTTCACAGATACGCAGTATTTT
CASSVGREVFTDTQYF
>-|TRBD1|TRBV2|TRBJ2-2
TGTGCCAGCACTGGGGGACAGGGGTTAACCGGGGAGCTGTTTTTT
CASTGGQGLTGELFF
>-|-|TRBV5-4|TRBJ2-6
TGTGCCAGCAGCTTGGGCAGGTACTCTGGGGCCAACGTCCTGACTTTC
CASSLGRYSGANVLTF
>-|-|TRBV28|TRBJ1-2
TGTGCCAGCAGCCTCACGGGTAACTATGGCTACACCTTC
CASSLTGNYGYTF
>-|TRBD2|TRBV9|TRBJ2-7
TGTGCCAGCAGCGAGAGACCTGGACTAGCGGGCTACGAGCAGTACTTC
CASSERPGLAGYEQYF
>-|-|TRBV28|TRBJ2-7
TGTGCCAGCAGTTTACCAGGATATACCCTCGAGCAGTACTTC
CASSLPGYTLEQYF
>-|TRBD1|TRBV6-1|TRBJ1-4
TGTGCCAGCAGTGTCGGACAGGGGGCTGGCGAAAAACTGTTTTTT
CASSVGQGAGEKLFF
>-|-|TRBV10-3|TRBJ1-2
TGTGCCATCAGTGAGTTTTCCCAAACTAACTATGGCTACACCTTC
CAISEFSQTNYGYTF
>once|-|TRBV7-9|TRBJ2-1
TGTGCCAGCAGTTTTCTGGCAGGGACCCTTGACAATGAGCAGTTCTTC
CASSFLAGTLDNEQFF
>-|TRBD2|TRBV7-8|TRBJ2-7
TGTGCCAGCAGCTTAGGGCCCTTAGCGGGAGTTTCCTACGAGCAGTACTTC
CASSLGPLAGVSYEQYF
>-|-|TRBV9|TRBJ2-1
TGTGCCAGCAGTGACCTCAACCGACCCTACAATGAGCAGTTCTTC
CASSDLNRPYNEQFF
>-|-|TRBV2|TRBJ2-7
TGTGCCAGCTCGGGGTCCTACGAGCAGTACTTC
CASSGSYEQYF
>-|-|TRBV7-9|TRBJ1-3
TGTGCCAGCAGCGTTGCGAGGGGACCGCTAAACTCTGGAAACACCATATATTTT
CASSVARGPLNSGNTIYF
>-|TRBD1|TRBV28|TRBJ1-5
TGTGCCAGCAGCTACGGACAGGGGACGGATCAGCCCCAGCATTTT
CASSYGQGTDQPQHF
>-|TRBD1|TRBV6-1|TRBJ2-1
TGTGCCAGCCAAGACAGGGGATCCTACAATGAGCAGTTCTTC
CASQDRGSYNEQFF
>-|-|TRBV19|TRBJ2-7
TGTGCCAGTAGTGTCCGCTCATACTACGAGCAGTACTTC
CASSVRSYYEQYF
>-|TRBD1|TRBV18|TRBJ2-4
TGTGCCAGCTCCCCAGGGTTAGACAGGGCTGCACAACTAGCCAAAAACATTCAGTACTTC
CASSPGLDRAAQLAKNIQYF
>-|-|TRBV4-3|TRBJ2-3
TGCGCCAGCAGCCAAGTGGGCACAGATACGCAGTATTTT
CASSQVGTDTQYF
>-|TRBD2|TRBV25-1|TRBJ2-1
TGTGCCAGCAGTGAATTGGGCGGGAGGGGCTACGATGAGCAGTTCTTC
CASSELGGRGYDEQFF
>-|-|TRBV5-8|TRBJ2-7
TGTGCCAGCCCCCACCCGGGGGCGATAAGCTCCTACGAGCAGTACTTC
CASPHPGAISSYEQYF
>-|-|TRBV30|TRBJ1-2
TGTGCCTGGAGTGGGGGACCCCGGGGCTACACCTTC
CAWSGGPRGYTF
>few|TRBD2|TRBV29-1|TRBJ2-1
TGCAGCGTTGGCGGGGGGAGCTCCTACAATGAGCAGTTCTTC
CSVGGGSSYNEQFF
>-|TRBD1|TRBV27|TRBJ2-7
TGTGCCAGCAGTTCGACAGTGACAGGGTTGGGCGAGCAGTACTTC
CASSSTVTGLGEQYF
>-|TRBD2|TRBV13|TRBJ2-1
TGTGCCAGCAGGGGACTAGCGGGAGGTTTGTGGGATGAGCAGTTCTTC
CASRGLAGGLWDEQFF
>-|-|TRBV6-5|TRBJ2-7
TGTGCCAGCAGTTACCGGGGGGCGAGGGAGCAGTACTTC
CASSYRGAREQYF
>few|-|TRBV5-5|TRBJ1-5
TGTGCCAGCAGCTTGGACCTAAATCAGCCCCAGCATTTT
CASSLDLNQPQHF
>once|TRBD2|TRBV27|TRBJ2-1
TGTGCCAGCAGCCCGTCTAGCGGAGAACACTACAATGAGCAGTTCTTC
CASSPSSGEHYNEQFF
>-|-|TRBV14|TRBJ2-4
TGTGCCAGCAGCCAATACAGGGAGCCGGGGAGCATTCAGTACTTC
CASSQYREPGSIQYF
>once|TRBD1|TRBV9|TRBJ2-1
TGTGCCAGCAGCCCGGCCGGGACAGGGCGGTTCAATGAGCAGTTCTTC
CASSPAGTGRFNEQFF
>-|TRBD1|TRBV5-1|TRBJ1-4
TGCGCCAGCAGCGCGGGGTTGACAGGGATTAATGAAAAACTGTTTTTT
CASSAGLTGINEKLFF
>-|-|TRBV19|TRBJ1-2
TGTGCCAGTAGTATGGTCGGCCCAACCTACAGGATCCCAACCGACTATGGCTACACCTTC
CASSMVGPTYRIPTDYGYTF
>-|TRBD1|TRBV19|TRBJ2-7
TGTGCCAGTAGTTCAGCAGGGGGAAGAAGCTCCTACGAGCAGTACTTC
CASSSAGGRSSYEQYF
>-|-|TRBV29-1|TRBJ2-7
TGCAGCGTTCTCCTGGGACGTAACTACGAGCAGTACTTC
CSVLLGRNYEQYF
>-|TRBD1|TRBV11-3|TRBJ2-2
TGTGCCAGCACCTATGATAAACCGGGACAGGGGGAGGTGTTTTTT
CASTYDKPGQGEVFF
>-|-|TRBV19|TRBJ2-7
TGTGCCAGTACGACTGGGCACCCCTACGAGCAGTACTTC
CASTTGHPYEQYF
>-|-|TRBV29-1|TRBJ2-7
TGCAGCGTCTTCGGTCGCTCCTACGAGCAGTACTTC
CSVFGRSYEQYF